Each of the 5 T cell receptor beta chains below was sequenced from the same sample in a study of Ad26.COV2.S vaccination and SARS-CoV-2 variants. Treatment given: 19 received Ad26.COV2.S at low or high dose, single or two shots; 5 received placebo; per-sample allocation not given. Repertoires come from day 63 after the first vaccine or placebo injection. Clones were read by immunoSEQ multiplex PCR, and TCRdb kept only the in-frame ones, dropping some. The sample holds roughly 500,000 clones, roughly 89% seen once. The sequences come from peripheral blood, collected in a trial of Ad26.COV2.S vaccine versus placebo. These receptors all come from a person between 18 and 59 years old who received the Ad26.COV2.S COVID-19 vaccine or a placebo.

The chain joins TRBV19 to TRBJ1-2, with D hard to call. CDR3 length: 13 residues. Trimming took off 9 bases at V and 8 bases at J, with 19 bases between the two ends. In germline, CDR1 is LNHDA, CDR2 SQIVND (reference sequence). The CDR3: CASTPLRVQGYTF. The CDR3 nucleotides read TGTGCCAGCACCCCCCTACGGGTTCAAGGCTACACCTTC.

The rearrangement joins TRBV11-2 to TRBJ1-6; maybe TRBD1 (5 bases). The germline V and J ends were trimmed by 3 bases and 7 bases, with 10 bases remaining between them. Germline V gives CDR1 SGHAT, CDR2 FQNNGV. CDR3 length: 14 amino acids. The CDR3 DNA reads TGTGCCAGCAGCTTGGGGCGGCTAAATTCACCCCTCCACTTT. It specifies CASSLGRLNSPLHF.

The chain combines TRBV28 with TRBJ1-2, with D unresolved. This CDR3 contains 8 residues. CDR1 and CDR2 from the germline V gene are MDHEN and SYDVKM. Between the trimmed V and J ends, which lost 9 bases and 8 bases, there was a span of 4 bases. CDR3: CARGGYTF. The CDR3 DNA follows: TGTGCCAGAGGGGGCTACACCTTC.

The J gene is TRBJ2-5, the V gene TRBV28; D possibly uses TRBD1 or TRBD2 (5 bases each). CDR3 length equals 17 residues. V was trimmed by 3 bases and J by 3 bases, leaving 20 bases between them. Germline lookup yields CDR1 MDHEN and CDR2 SYDVKM. Here the CDR3 reads CASSFGWGPHGEETQYF. In nucleotides, the CDR3 is TGTGCCAGCAGTTTCGGGTGGGGACCCCACGGGGAAGAGACCCAGTACTTC.

This clone was seen a single time. The chain uses TRBV27 and TRBJ2-1; D unresolved. V was clipped by 2 bases and J by 5 bases, with 10 bases between them. Germline V gene data show CDR1 as MNHEY and CDR2 as SMNVEV (reference sequence). The CDR3 has 14 residues. This CDR3 is CASSLTVVHNEQFF. The DNA for the CDR3 is TGTGCCAGCAGTTTAACAGTTGTCCACAATGAGCAGTTCTTC.